A selection of T cell receptor beta chains follows, all from one sample in a study of T cells in narcolepsy. Sequencing used immunoSEQ multiplex PCR; TCRdb keeps in-frame clones, though not all of them. The table shows tens of thousands of clones, with around 83% occurring only once. The sequencing input was CD45RA- memory CD4+ T cells from PBMCs. These receptor sequences come from a human donor with narcolepsy. CDR3s include the opening cysteine and the closing phenylalanine or tryptophan. The D gene is left open where the match is weak. Rows give clone size only sometimes, using once, few, many, or a class for an expanded clone.

-,TRBD1,TRBJ1-2,TRBV7-2,TGTGCCAGCAGCTATGGGACAGCTGGTTATGGCTACACCTTC,CASSYGTAGYGYTF
few,-,TRBJ2-3,TRBV7-9,TGTGCCAGCAGCTTAGGTGACGCCACAGATACGCAGTATTTT,CASSLGDATDTQYF
-,TRBD1,TRBJ1-2,TRBV2,TGTGCCAGCAGGGAACCGGGACAGGGATATTATGGCTACACCTTC,CASREPGQGYYGYTF
few,TRBD1,TRBJ2-3,TRBV11-3,TGTGCCAGCAGCCCACGACAGGGCGCCACAGATACGCAGTATTTT,CASSPRQGATDTQYF
-,-,TRBJ1-1,TRBV5-6,TGTGCCAGCAGCTTGATTGAGACTGAAGCTTTCTTT,CASSLIETEAFF
-,-,TRBJ1-1,TRBV2,TGTGCCAGCAGTATGGGGGCAGGGGTTTACACTGAAGCTTTCTTT,CASSMGAGVYTEAFF
-,TRBD1,TRBJ1-5,TRBV6-6,TGTGCCAGCAGCCACAGGGGTAATCAGCCCCAGCATTTT,CASSHRGNQPQHF
once,-,TRBJ1-5,TRBV19,TGTGCCAGTAGCCGGCAAGACAGTGCCCCTCAGCCCCAGCATTTT,CASSRQDSAPQPQHF
-,-,TRBJ1-2,TRBV5-6,TGTGCCAGCAGCTTGCAGGGTTTGGTCTATGGCTACACCTTC,CASSLQGLVYGYTF
-,-,TRBJ2-2,TRBV7-2,TGTGCCAGCAGCTTAGAGGTTAGCAGGACCGGGGAGCTGTTTTTT,CASSLEVSRTGELFF
-,-,TRBJ1-1,TRBV7-3,TGTGCCAGCAGCTCCGGGACACCAGGGTGGGAAGCTTTCTTT,CASSSGTPGWEAFF
-,TRBD1,TRBJ1-4,TRBV6-1,TGTGCCAGCACCACAGAAAGGGACAGTGAAAAACTGTTTTTT,CASTTERDSEKLFF
-,-,TRBJ2-5,TRBV18,TGTGCCAGCTCACCAGGCAGAAAAGAGACCCAGTACTTC,CASSPGRKETQYF
-,TRBD1,TRBJ1-5,TRBV10-3,TGTGCCATCAGTAGGGGACAGGGGCCCGCGGGACAGCCCCAGCATTTT,CAISRGQGPAGQPQHF
-,TRBD1,TRBJ1-2,TRBV18,TGTGCCAGCTCACCCCAGGGACAGGGGATCTCAGGCTACACCTTC,CASSPQGQGISGYTF
few,-,TRBJ1-1,TRBV10-1,TGCGCCAGCAGTAACAGGGATCCGCCCTGGGAAGCTTTCTTT,CASSNRDPPWEAFF
-,-,TRBJ2-7,TRBV5-1,TGCGCCAGCAGCTTGGTGGCGGGGGCGGCCTACGAGCAGTACTTC,CASSLVAGAAYEQYF
-,-,TRBJ2-3,TRBV5-1,TGCGCCAGCAGCCCCAAGGGGGCGGGGGCAGATACGCAGTATTTT,CASSPKGAGADTQYF
-,TRBD1,TRBJ2-1,TRBV19,TGTGCCAGCCGAGAACCGGGACAGGGGGCCAATGAGCAGTTCTTC,CASREPGQGANEQFF
few,-,TRBJ1-6,TRBV2,TGTGCCAGCAGTGAACGGGGATCGGGCGCTTCACCCCTCCACTTT,CASSERGSGASPLHF
-,-,TRBJ1-6,TRBV19,TGTGCCAGTAGTATATACCGGCGGGAAAGTAATTCACCCCTCCACTTT,CASSIYRRESNSPLHF
few,-,TRBJ2-7,TRBV7-2,TGTGCCAGCAGCTCGCGAAAACAGGGCGACGAGCAGTACTTC,CASSSRKQGDEQYF
-,-,TRBJ2-3,TRBV30,TGTGCCTGGTGGGTGCGGGGAGACCCAAGCACAGATACGCAGTATTTT,CAWWVRGDPSTDTQYF
-,-,TRBJ2-7,TRBV15,TGTGCCACCCGGCGGGGGCCCTCCTACGAGCAGTACTTC,CATRRGPSYEQYF
-,-,TRBJ1-1,TRBV30,TGTGCCGGACGACGGCCGAGGGGATTGGGTGAAGCTTTCTTT,CAGRRPRGLGEAFF
-,-,TRBJ1-6,TRBV19,TGTGCCACAGGGTCGTCGGCCTATAATTCACCCCTCCACTTT,CATGSSAYNSPLHF
once,-,TRBJ2-5,TRBV5-1,TGCGCCAGCAGCTGGGATTACCAAGAGACCCAGTACTTC,CASSWDYQETQYF
-,TRBD1,TRBJ1-2,TRBV27,TGTGCCAGCAGTCTCGACAGGGTGGCCGGCTACACCTTC,CASSLDRVAGYTF
once,TRBD1,TRBJ1-4,TRBV7-9,TGTGCCAGCAGCAGAGGTGAAGGGGGCGCGGCTAATGAAAAACTGTTTTTT,CASSRGEGGAANEKLFF
-,TRBD1,TRBJ1-2,TRBV9,TGTGCCAGCAAGACGGACAGGGGAAGTTATGGCTACACCTTC,CASKTDRGSYGYTF
-,-,TRBJ1-2,TRBV2,TGTGCCAGCAGTGATACAGGGTATCACACCTTC,CASSDTGYHTF
-,TRBD1,TRBJ1-2,TRBV25-1,TGTGCCAGCAGTGAATATAGGACAGGGGGCGATGGCTACACCTTC,CASSEYRTGGDGYTF
-,TRBD2,TRBJ2-3,TRBV6-1,TGTGCCAGCAGGGTAGCGGGGGGAAACACAGATACGCAGTATTTT,CASRVAGGNTDTQYF
once,-,TRBJ2-2,TRBV7-9,TGTGCCAGCAGCTTAAGGGGGACCGGGGAGCTGTTTTTT,CASSLRGTGELFF
few,-,TRBJ1-1,TRBV21-1,TGTGCCAGCAGCACGTTCCGGGACACATTAAACACTGAAGCTTTCTTT,CASSTFRDTLNTEAFF
-,-,TRBJ2-7,TRBV6-6,TGTGCCAGCAGTTACTCACCCGCCACCTACGAGCAGTACTTC,CASSYSPATYEQYF
once,-,TRBJ1-5,TRBV2,TGTGCCAGCAGTGAGGGGGCAGGGCAGCCCCAGCATTTT,CASSEGAGQPQHF
-,-,TRBJ1-5,TRBV19,TGTGCCAGTACCCAAACCAGGACGGGTCGTAATCAGCCCCAGCATTTT,CASTQTRTGRNQPQHF
-,-,TRBJ2-3,TRBV11-3,TGTGCCAGCAGCTTACGGCAGGGGACAGATACGCAGTATTTT,CASSLRQGTDTQYF
-,TRBD1,TRBJ2-5,TRBV2,TGTGCCAGCAGACCAAGGGACAGGAGCCAAGAGACCCAGTACTTC,CASRPRDRSQETQYF
-,-,TRBJ2-2,TRBV27,TGTGCCAGCAGTTTTGTCCCCCATGTAACCGGGGAGCTGTTTTTT,CASSFVPHVTGELFF
-,TRBD1,TRBJ1-6,TRBV6-6,TGTGCCAGCAGTCAAAGCCCGGGACAGGGAGGTTCACCCCTCCACTTT,CASSQSPGQGGSPLHF
-,-,TRBJ2-6,TRBV27,TGTGCCAGCAGTTTATCGAGGGGCGCATCTGGGGCCAACGTCCTGACTTTC,CASSLSRGASGANVLTF
-,-,TRBJ2-1,TRBV10-1,TGCGCCAGCAGTGAGTCGGGGACTTACGGCAATGAGCAGTTCTTC,CASSESGTYGNEQFF
-,-,TRBJ1-1,TRBV7-3,TGTGCCAGCAGCCTTCGGGGCCGGACTGAAGCTTTCTTT,CASSLRGRTEAFF
-,-,TRBJ2-5,TRBV9,TGTGCCAGCAGCGTAGGGGGGGGCGGGACCCAGTACTTC,CASSVGGGGTQYF
-,-,TRBJ1-1,TRBV5-1,TGCGCCAGCAGCTTGGGAAGTAGGAACACTGAAGCTTTCTTT,CASSLGSRNTEAFF
-,-,TRBJ1-5,TRBV5-1,TGCGCCAGCAGCTTGGCGGGGTTAAGCAATCAGCCCCAGCATTTT,CASSLAGLSNQPQHF
few,TRBD2,TRBJ2-3,TRBV29-1,TGCAGCGTTTTCAGGACTAGCGAGACAGATACGCAGTATTTT,CSVFRTSETDTQYF